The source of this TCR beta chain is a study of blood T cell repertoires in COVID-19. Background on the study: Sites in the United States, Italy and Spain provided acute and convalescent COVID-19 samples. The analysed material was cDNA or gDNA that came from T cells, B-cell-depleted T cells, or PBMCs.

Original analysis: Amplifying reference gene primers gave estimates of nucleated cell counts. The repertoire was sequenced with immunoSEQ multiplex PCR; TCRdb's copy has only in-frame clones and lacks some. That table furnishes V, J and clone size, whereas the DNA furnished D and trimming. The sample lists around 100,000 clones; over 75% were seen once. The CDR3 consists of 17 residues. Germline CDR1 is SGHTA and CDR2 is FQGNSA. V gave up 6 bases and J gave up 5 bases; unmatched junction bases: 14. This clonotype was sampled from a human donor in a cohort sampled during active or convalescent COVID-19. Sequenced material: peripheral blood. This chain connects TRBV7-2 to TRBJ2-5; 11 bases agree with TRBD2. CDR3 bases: TGTGCCAGCAGTTCAGAGGGACTAGCGGACCTCGGGGAGACCCAGTACTTC. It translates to CASSSEGLADLGETQYF.